Listed below are T cell receptor beta chains from one sample, sequenced in a study of blood T cell repertoires in COVID-19. Measured with immunoSEQ multiplex PCR; TCRdb has only the in-frame clones, and not every one. Seen here are 250,000 to 300,000 clones, roughly nine tenths observed once, and the top ten hold roughly 2.3%. The source material was peripheral blood. These receptors all stem from a man in his fifties with acute or convalescent COVID-19. Each CDR3 is given with its conserved first and last residue. The D gene is left open where the match is weak. Only part of the rows carry a size: once, few, many, or a class if the clone is expanded.

clone size,D gene,V gene,CDR3 length,J gene,CDR3 DNA,CDR3 protein
NA,NA,TRBV3-1/TRBV3-2,15,TRBJ2-2,TGTGCCAGCAGCCAAGATTCCTCGAACACCGGGGAGCTGTTTTTT,CASSQDSSNTGELFF
NA,NA,TRBV7-3,19,TRBJ1-1,TGTGCCAGCAGCTTAACCCCAGCAGGGGAGGGTATTGATAGCTCTGAAGCTTTCTTT,CASSLTPAGEGIDSSEAFF
NA,NA,TRBV21-1,15,TRBJ2-2,TGTGCCAGCAGCAATCCGTGGGCAGAAACCGGGGAGCTGTTTTTT,CASSNPWAETGELFF
NA,NA,TRBV11-2,13,TRBJ1-4,TGTGCCAGCAGCTTCATGAGGAGGGAAAAACTGTTTTTT,CASSFMRREKLFF
NA,NA,TRBV12-5,13,TRBJ1-2,TGTGCTAGTGGCCTAATGACAGTTTATGGCTACACCTTC,CASGLMTVYGYTF
NA,NA,TRBV24-1,11,TRBJ1-2,TGTGCCACCAGTGATAGCCCCCCCTACACCTTC,CATSDSPPYTF
NA,NA,TRBV9,12,TRBJ2-3,TGTGCCAGCAGCGTGGCTACAGATACGCAGTATTTT,CASSVATDTQYF
NA,NA,TRBV14,13,TRBJ1-1,TGTGCCAGCAGCCAAGATAGCGGCCCAGAAGCTTTCTTT,CASSQDSGPEAFF
NA,NA,TRBV29-1,12,TRBJ1-2,TGCAGCGTTGGGTCCGAGAACTATGGCTACACCTTC,CSVGSENYGYTF
NA,NA,TRBV19,14,TRBJ1-2,TGTGCCAGTAGTAGGCCGTTGAGGTCTAATGGCTACACCTTC,CASSRPLRSNGYTF
NA,NA,TRBV5-1,14,TRBJ2-3,TGCGCCAGCAGCGCAACGACAAGCACAGATACGCAGTATTTT,CASSATTSTDTQYF
NA,TRBD1,TRBV11-2,15,TRBJ2-3,TGTGCCAGCAGCCCGCCCGGGACAGCCACAGATACGCAGTATTTT,CASSPPGTATDTQYF
NA,NA,TRBV3-1/TRBV3-2,12,TRBJ2-5,TGTGCCAGCAGCCCTGGGACAAGTCTAGGGTACTTC,CASSPGTSLGYF
few,NA,TRBV12-3/TRBV12-4,12,TRBJ1-3,TGTGCCACCGCCGGTTCGGGAAACACCATATATTTT,CATAGSGNTIYF
NA,NA,TRBV7-2,17,TRBJ1-3,TGTGCCAGCAGCTCCCACTGGCTACAGAGCTCTGGAAACACCATATATTTT,CASSSHWLQSSGNTIYF
NA,NA,TRBV5-1,14,TRBJ1-2,TGCGCCAGCAGCCTGGGGACGGGGATGGATGGCTACACCTTC,CASSLGTGMDGYTF
NA,NA,TRBV10-3,11,TRBJ1-2,TGTGCCACCGGAGGGGCCTATGGCTACACCTTC,CATGGAYGYTF
NA,NA,TRBV27,14,TRBJ1-4,TGTGCCAGCATAAACCACAGGGATAATGAAAAACTGTTTTTT,CASINHRDNEKLFF
few,NA,TRBV5-1,14,TRBJ1-1,TGCGCCAGCAGCTCGGACGGACTGGGCACTGAAGCTTTCTTT,CASSSDGLGTEAFF
NA,NA,TRBV24-1,16,TRBJ1-5,TGTGCCACGGGTTCGGTCGGGGTTTGGGACAATCAGCCCCAGCATTTT,CATGSVGVWDNQPQHF
NA,TRBD2,TRBV11-2,17,TRBJ2-3,TGTGCCAGCAGACCGACTAGCGGGGGGGCAGGCACAGATACGCAGTATTTT,CASRPTSGGAGTDTQYF
NA,TRBD2,TRBV11-3,15,TRBJ2-1,TGTGCCAGCAGCTTAGAACTAGCGGGGCTCAATGAGCAGTTCTTC,CASSLELAGLNEQFF
NA,TRBD1,TRBV14,18,TRBJ2-7,TGTGCCAGCAGCCAAGGGGGGACAGGGTCCCAAAAGGGAGTCGAGCAGTACTTC,CASSQGGTGSQKGVEQYF
many,TRBD2,TRBV11-2,16,TRBJ2-1,TGTGCCAGCAGGACGATTAGCGGGGACGCCTACAATGAGCAGTTCTTC,CASRTISGDAYNEQFF
NA,TRBD2,TRBV24-1,17,TRBJ2-3,TGTGCCACCAGTGACTCCGGACTAGCGGGGGAACAAGATACGCAGTATTTT,CATSDSGLAGEQDTQYF
NA,NA,TRBV6-1,18,TRBJ2-4,TGTGCCAGCAGTGAAGAAGGCAGGGCTAGCGTCGCCAAAAACATTCAGTACTTC,CASSEEGRASVAKNIQYF
NA,NA,TRBV30,13,TRBJ1-6,TGTGCCTGGAGTGTACGGGAGAATTCACCCCTCCACTTT,CAWSVRENSPLHF
NA,NA,TRBV9,15,TRBJ2-2,TGTGCCAGCAGCGTAGGACAAAGGAACACCGGGGAGCTGTTTTTT,CASSVGQRNTGELFF
NA,TRBD1,TRBV19,13,TRBJ1-5,TGTGCCAGTAGTGGACAGGTAGGGCAGCCCCAGCATTTT,CASSGQVGQPQHF
NA,NA,TRBV30,15,TRBJ2-2,TGTGCCTGGAGTGGGGCTCCGGGGGACACCGGGGAGCTGTTTTTT,CAWSGAPGDTGELFF
NA,NA,TRBV4-1,15,TRBJ1-2,TGCGCCAGCAGCCAAGTTTCAGGGTCTTCCTATGGCTACACCTTC,CASSQVSGSSYGYTF
NA,NA,TRBV6-5,13,TRBJ1-2,TGTGCCAGCAGTTACACCGTCGGGGGTGGCTACACCTTC,CASSYTVGGGYTF
NA,NA,TRBV14,13,TRBJ2-3,TGTGCCAGCAGCCAAGTAGAGGCATCGGCGCAGTATTTT,CASSQVEASAQYF
NA,TRBD1,TRBV18,14,TRBJ1-4,TGTGCCAGCTCACCACAGGGGGCGGATGAAAAACTGTTTTTT,CASSPQGADEKLFF
NA,NA,TRBV4-2,16,TRBJ1-1,TGTGCCAGCAGCCCCCGACATGAGGGGAGGGGCACTGAAGCTTTCTTT,CASSPRHEGRGTEAFF
NA,TRBD1,TRBV18,13,TRBJ1-2,TGTGCCAGCTCAGCCGGGACAGGCTATGGCTACACCTTC,CASSAGTGYGYTF
NA,NA,TRBV3-1/TRBV3-2,12,TRBJ1-5,TGTGCCAGCAGCCCCGGGAATCAGCCCCAGCATTTT,CASSPGNQPQHF
NA,NA,TRBV5-1,15,TRBJ1-1,TGCGCCAGCAGGCGGACAGACTTACTGAACACTGAAGCTTTCTTT,CASRRTDLLNTEAFF
once,TRBD2,TRBV7-9,11,TRBJ2-7,TGTGCCAGCAGCTTAAGCGGGGGGCAGTACTTC,CASSLSGGQYF
NA,NA,TRBV4-1,15,TRBJ1-2,TGCGCCAGCAGCCAAGCCGAGGCACTTAAGTATGGCTACACCTTC,CASSQAEALKYGYTF
NA,NA,TRBV10-1,13,TRBJ2-7,TGCGCCAGCAGTGATCAGGGGAAGTACGAGCAGTACTTC,CASSDQGKYEQYF
NA,TRBD2,TRBV27,22,TRBJ2-7,TGTGCCAGCAGTACCCCAGCGGAAAACGGGACTAGCGGGGGGCCCCCCGGGAACGAGCAGTACTTC,CASSTPAENGTSGGPPGNEQYF
NA,NA,TRBV19,15,TRBJ2-7,TGTGCCAGTAGTATACTTGCGGATGCCTCCTACGAGCAGTACTTC,CASSILADASYEQYF
NA,TRBD2,TRBV30,14,TRBJ2-2,TGTGCCTGGAGTGAAGGGACTACCACCGGGGAGCTGTTTTTT,CAWSEGTTTGELFF
NA,NA,TRBV14,13,TRBJ1-3,TGTGCCAGCAGCCCCACTGAGGGAAACACCATATATTTT,CASSPTEGNTIYF